This T cell receptor beta chain appears in the sequencing data of a study of OX40 agonist ivuxolimab in advanced cancers. On the study more broadly: Dose-escalation patients' cancers were hepatocellular carcinoma, melanoma, renal cell or head and neck cancer. A history of anti-PD-1, anti-PD-L1 or anti-CTLA-4 therapy was acceptable, and approximately 39% had some.

Notes on the study in general: CD4+ and CD8+ blood T cells expanded clonally by week 6 at 0.1 to 3.0 mg/kg. Fewer expanded clones were found on average in CD4+ than in CD8+ T cells.

The CDR3 has 17 residues. Germline values: CDR1 SGDLS, CDR2 YYNGEE. V shed 5 bases and J 0 bases; nucleotides not matched to a gene: 10. The data were produced by immunoSEQ multiplex PCR, yet TCRdb's version contains in-frame clones alone and is incomplete. The table lists over 55,000 clones, about 81% of them singletons, with 2% to 2.5% in the top ten. On this clone: The antigen is not known.

The clonotype comes from an adult with an advanced solid tumor such as melanoma, head and neck, liver or kidney cancer. The rearrangement joins TRBV9 to TRBJ1-4; TRBD1 agrees at 7 bases. Sequenced material: CD4+ or CD8+ T cells sorted from blood, taken in a trial of the OX40 agonist ivuxolimab. For the CDR3, the DNA is TGTGCCAGCAGTCAAGGCAGGGGGGTAGCAACTAATGAAAAACTGTTTTTT. The encoded protein is CASSQGRGVATNEKLFF.